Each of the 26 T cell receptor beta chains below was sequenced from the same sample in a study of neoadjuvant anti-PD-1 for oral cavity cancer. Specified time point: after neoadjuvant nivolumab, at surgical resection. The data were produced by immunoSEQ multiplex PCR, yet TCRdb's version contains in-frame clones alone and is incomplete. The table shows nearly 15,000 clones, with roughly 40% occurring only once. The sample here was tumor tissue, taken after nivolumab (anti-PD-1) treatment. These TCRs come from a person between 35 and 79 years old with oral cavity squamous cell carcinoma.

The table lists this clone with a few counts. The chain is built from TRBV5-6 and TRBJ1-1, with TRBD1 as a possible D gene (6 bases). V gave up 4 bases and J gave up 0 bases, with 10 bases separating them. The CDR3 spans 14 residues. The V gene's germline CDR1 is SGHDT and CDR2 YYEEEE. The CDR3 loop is CASSPGTLNTEAFF. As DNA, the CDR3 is TGTGCCAGCAGCCCTGGGACACTGAACACTGAAGCTTTCTTT.

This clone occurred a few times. CDR3: CATVLGTEKNIQYF. In nucleotides, the CDR3 is TGTGCCACCGTGCTGGGGACGGAGAAAAACATTCAGTACTTC. The chain combines TRBV2 with TRBJ2-4; D could derive from TRBD1 or TRBD2 (5 bases each). The CDR3 runs to 14 residues. V lost 10 bases to trimming and J lost 4 bases, with 17 bases between them. Germline V CDR1 and CDR2: SNHLY, FYNNEI.

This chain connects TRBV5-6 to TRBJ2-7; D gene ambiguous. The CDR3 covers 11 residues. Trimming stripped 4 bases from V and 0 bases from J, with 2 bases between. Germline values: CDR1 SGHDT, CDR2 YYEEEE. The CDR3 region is CASSSSYEQYF. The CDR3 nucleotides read TGTGCCAGCAGCAGCTCCTACGAGCAGTACTTC.

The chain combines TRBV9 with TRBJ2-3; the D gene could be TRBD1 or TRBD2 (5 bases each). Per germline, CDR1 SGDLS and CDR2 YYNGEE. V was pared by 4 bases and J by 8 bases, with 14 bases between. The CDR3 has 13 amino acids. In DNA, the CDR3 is TGTGCCAGCAGCTATGGGACCGCGGGTACGCAGTATTTT. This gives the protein CASSYGTAGTQYF. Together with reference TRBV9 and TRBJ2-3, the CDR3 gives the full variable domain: DSGVTQTPKHLITATGQRVTLRCSPRSGDLSVYWYQQSLDQGLQFLIQYYNGEERAKGNILERFSAQQFPDLHSELNLSSLELGDSALYFCASSYGTAGTQYFGPGTRLTVL.

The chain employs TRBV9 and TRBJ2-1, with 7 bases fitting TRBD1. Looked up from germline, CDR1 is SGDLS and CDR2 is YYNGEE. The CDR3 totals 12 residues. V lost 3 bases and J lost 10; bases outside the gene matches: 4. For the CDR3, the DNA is TGTGCCAGCAGCGAAACAGGGGTAGAGCAGTTCTTC. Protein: CASSETGVEQFF.

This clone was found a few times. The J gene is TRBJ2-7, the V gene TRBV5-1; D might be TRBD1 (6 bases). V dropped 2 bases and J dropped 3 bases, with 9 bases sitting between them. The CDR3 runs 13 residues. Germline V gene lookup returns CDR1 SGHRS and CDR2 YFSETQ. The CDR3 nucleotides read TGCGCCAGCAGCTTTACAGGGCACTACGAGCAGTACTTC. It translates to CASSFTGHYEQYF.

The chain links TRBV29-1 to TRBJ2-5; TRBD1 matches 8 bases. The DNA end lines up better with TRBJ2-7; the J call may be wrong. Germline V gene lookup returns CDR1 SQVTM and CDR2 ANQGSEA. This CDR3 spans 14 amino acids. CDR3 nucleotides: TGCAGCGTTGAAGACGGGACAGGCATCTACGAGCAGTACTTC. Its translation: CSVEDGTGIYEQYF.

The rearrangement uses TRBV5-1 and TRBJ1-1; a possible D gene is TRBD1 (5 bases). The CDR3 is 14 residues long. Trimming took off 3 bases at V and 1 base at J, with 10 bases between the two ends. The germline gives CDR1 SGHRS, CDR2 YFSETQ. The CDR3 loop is CASSSRESNTEAFF. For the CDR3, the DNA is TGCGCCAGCAGCTCCAGGGAGTCGAACACTGAAGCTTTCTTT.

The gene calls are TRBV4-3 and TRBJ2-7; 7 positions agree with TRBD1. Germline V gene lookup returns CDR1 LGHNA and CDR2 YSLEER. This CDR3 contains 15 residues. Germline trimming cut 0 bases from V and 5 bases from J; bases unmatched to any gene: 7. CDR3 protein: CASSQDMTGINEQYF. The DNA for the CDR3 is TGCGCCAGCAGCCAAGATATGACAGGGATTAACGAGCAGTACTTC.

The CDR3 loop reads CASSLDRSEQYF. For the CDR3, the DNA is TGTGCCAGCAGCTTGGACAGGTCCGAGCAGTACTTC. The chain has TRBV7-9 and TRBJ2-7; 7 bases fit TRBD1. J lost 6 bases, V lost 3 bases, and 2 bases had no gene match. There are 12 residues in the CDR3. Looked up from germline, CDR1 is SEHNR and CDR2 is FQNEAQ (reference sequence).

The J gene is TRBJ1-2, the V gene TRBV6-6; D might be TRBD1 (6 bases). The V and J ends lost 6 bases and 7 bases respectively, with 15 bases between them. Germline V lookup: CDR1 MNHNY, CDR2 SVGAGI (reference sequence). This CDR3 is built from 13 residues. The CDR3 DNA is TGTGCCAGCAGCCAGGGGTCGGGACCTGGCTACACCTTC. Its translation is CASSQGSGPGYTF.

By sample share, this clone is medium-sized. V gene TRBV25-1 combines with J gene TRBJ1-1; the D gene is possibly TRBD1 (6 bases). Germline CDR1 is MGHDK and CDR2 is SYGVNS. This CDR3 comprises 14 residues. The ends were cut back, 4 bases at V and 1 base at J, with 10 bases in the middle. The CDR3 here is CASSGRGWNTEAFF. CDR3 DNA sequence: TGTGCCAGCAGTGGCAGGGGTTGGAACACTGAAGCTTTCTTT.

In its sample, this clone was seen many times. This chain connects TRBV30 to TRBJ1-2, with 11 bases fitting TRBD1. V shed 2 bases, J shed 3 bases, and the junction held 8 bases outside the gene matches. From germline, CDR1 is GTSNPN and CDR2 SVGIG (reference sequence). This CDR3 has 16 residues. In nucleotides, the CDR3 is TGTGCCTGGAGTATGACGCGGACAGGGGGCCACTATGGCTACACCTTC. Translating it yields CAWSMTRTGGHYGYTF.

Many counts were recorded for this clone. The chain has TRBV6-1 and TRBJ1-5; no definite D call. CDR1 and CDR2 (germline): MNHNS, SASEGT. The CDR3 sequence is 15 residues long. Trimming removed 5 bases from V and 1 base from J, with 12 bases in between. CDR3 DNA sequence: TGTGCCAGCAGTCCGGACGGAGCCAGCAATCAGCCCCAGCATTTT. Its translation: CASSPDGASNQPQHF.

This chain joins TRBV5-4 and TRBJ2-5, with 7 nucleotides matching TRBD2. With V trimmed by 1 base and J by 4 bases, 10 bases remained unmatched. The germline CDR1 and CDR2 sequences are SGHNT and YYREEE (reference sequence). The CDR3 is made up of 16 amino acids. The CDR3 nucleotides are TGTGCCAGCAGCTTGAATTCTGGCGGGGGTACAGAGACCCAGTACTTC. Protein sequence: CASSLNSGGGTETQYF.

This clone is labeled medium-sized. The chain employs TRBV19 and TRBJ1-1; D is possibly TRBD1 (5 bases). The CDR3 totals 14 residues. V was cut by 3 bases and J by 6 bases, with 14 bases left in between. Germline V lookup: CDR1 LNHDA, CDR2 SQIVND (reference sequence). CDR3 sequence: CASSIGREGAEAFF. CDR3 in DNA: TGTGCCAGTAGTATTGGGAGGGAAGGGGCTGAAGCTTTCTTT.

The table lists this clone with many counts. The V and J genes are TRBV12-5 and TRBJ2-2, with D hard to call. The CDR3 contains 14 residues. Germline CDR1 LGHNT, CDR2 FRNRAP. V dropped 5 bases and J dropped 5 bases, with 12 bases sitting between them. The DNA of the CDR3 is TGTGCTAGTGGTATTTTGGCCGGGACCGGGGAGCTGTTTTTT. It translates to CASGILAGTGELFF.

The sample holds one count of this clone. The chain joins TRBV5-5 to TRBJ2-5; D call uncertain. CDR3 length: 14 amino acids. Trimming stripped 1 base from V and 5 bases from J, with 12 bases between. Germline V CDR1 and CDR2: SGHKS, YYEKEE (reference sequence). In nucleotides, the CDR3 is TGTGCCAGCAGCTTGTTGGCCACGGCGGAGACCCAGTACTTC. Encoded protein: CASSLLATAETQYF. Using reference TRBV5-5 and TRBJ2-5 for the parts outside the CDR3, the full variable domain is DAGVTQSPTHLIKTRGQQVTLRCSPISGHKSVSWYQQVLGQGPQFIFQYYEKEERGRGNFPDRFSARQFPNYSSELNVNALLLGDSALYLCASSLLATAETQYFGPGTRLLVL.

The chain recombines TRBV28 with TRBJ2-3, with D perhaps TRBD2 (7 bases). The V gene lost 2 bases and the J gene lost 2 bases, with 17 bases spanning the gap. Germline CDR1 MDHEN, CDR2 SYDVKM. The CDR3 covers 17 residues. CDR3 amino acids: CASSLVGGRPPTDTQYF. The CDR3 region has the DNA TGTGCCAGCAGTTTAGTGGGGGGGCGGCCCCCCACAGATACGCAGTATTTT. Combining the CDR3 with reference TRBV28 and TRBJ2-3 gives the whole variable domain DVKVTQSSRYLVKRTGEKVFLECVQDMDHENMFWYRQDPGLGLRLIYFSYDVKMKEKGDIPEGYSVSREKKERFSLILESASTNQTSMYLCASSLVGGRPPTDTQYFGPGTRLTVL.

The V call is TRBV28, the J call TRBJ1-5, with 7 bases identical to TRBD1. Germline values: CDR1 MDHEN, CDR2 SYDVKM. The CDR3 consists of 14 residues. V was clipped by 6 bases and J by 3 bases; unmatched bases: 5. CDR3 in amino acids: CASSRDSPNQPQHF. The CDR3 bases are TGTGCCAGCAGCCGGGACAGTCCCAATCAGCCCCAGCATTTT.

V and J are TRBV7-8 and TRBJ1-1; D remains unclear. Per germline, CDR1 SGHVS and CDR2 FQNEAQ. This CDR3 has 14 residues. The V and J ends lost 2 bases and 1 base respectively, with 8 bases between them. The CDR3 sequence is CASSLSSRNTEAFF. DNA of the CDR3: TGTGCCAGCAGCTTAAGTAGCCGGAACACTGAAGCTTTCTTT.

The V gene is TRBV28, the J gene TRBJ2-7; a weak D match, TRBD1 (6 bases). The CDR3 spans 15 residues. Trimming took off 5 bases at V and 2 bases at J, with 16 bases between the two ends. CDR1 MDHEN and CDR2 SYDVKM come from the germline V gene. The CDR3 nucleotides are TGTGCCAGCAGTCTCAACAGGGTCCAGGCCTACGAGCAGTACTTC. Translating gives CASSLNRVQAYEQYF.

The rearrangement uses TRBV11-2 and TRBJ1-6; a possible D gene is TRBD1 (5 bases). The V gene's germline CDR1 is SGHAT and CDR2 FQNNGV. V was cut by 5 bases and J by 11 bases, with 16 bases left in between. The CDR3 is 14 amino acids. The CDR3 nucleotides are TGTGCCAGCAGCCCGGGGGGGGTCGCGGCACCCCTCCACTTT. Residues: CASSPGGVAAPLHF.

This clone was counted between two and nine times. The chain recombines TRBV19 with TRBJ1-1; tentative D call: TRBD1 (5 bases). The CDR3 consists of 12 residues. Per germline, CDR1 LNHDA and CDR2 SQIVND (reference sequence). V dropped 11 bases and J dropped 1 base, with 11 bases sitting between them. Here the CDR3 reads CACTQGNTEAFF. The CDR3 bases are TGTGCCTGTACCCAGGGGAACACTGAAGCTTTCTTT.

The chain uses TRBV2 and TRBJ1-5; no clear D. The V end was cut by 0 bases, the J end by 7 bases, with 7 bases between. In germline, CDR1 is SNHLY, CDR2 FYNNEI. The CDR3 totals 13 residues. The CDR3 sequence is CASSEARPQPQHF. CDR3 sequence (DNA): TGTGCCAGCAGTGAAGCGCGTCCCCAGCCCCAGCATTTT. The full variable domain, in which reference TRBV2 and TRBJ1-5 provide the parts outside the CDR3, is EPEVTQTPSHQVTQMGQEVILRCVPISNHLYFYWYRQILGQKVEFLVSFYNNEISEKSEIFDDQFSVERPDGSNFTLKIRSTKLEDSAMYFCASSEARPQPQHFGDGTRLSIL.

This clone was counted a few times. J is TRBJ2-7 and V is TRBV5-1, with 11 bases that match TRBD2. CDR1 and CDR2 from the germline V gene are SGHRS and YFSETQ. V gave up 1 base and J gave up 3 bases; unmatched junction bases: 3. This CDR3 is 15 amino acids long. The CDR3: CASSLLAGGGYEQYF. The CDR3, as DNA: TGCGCCAGCAGCTTGCTAGCGGGGGGAGGCTACGAGCAGTACTTC. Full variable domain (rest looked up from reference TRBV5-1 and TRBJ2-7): KAGVTQTPRYLIKTRGQQVTLSCSPISGHRSVSWYQQTPGQGLQFLFEYFSETQRNKGNFPGRFSGRQFSNSRSEMNVSTLELGDSALYLCASSLLAGGGYEQYFGPGTRLTVT.